This T cell receptor (beta chain) was recorded in a study of T cell changes during pregnancy in multiple sclerosis. A few counts support this clone. The ends lost 6 bases at V and 2 bases at J; junction bases unmatched: 4. CDR3 size: 16 residues. Germline V gives CDR1 MNHEY, CDR2 SMNVEV (reference sequence). Produced via immunoSEQ multiplex PCR; TCRdb's table is partial and in-frame only. The sample has about 38,000 clones, under 95% seen once. This specimen was CD8+ T cells from peripheral blood mononuclear cells, taken in the third trimester of pregnancy. The clonotype comes from a female donor with multiple sclerosis, enrolled in a pregnancy study. The chain uses TRBV27 and TRBJ2-1, with TRBD2 matching over 13 bases. For the CDR3, the DNA is TGTGCCAGCAGCCTACTAGCGGGAGGGCCCTACAATGAGCAGTTCTTC. Translation gives CASSLLAGGPYNEQFF.